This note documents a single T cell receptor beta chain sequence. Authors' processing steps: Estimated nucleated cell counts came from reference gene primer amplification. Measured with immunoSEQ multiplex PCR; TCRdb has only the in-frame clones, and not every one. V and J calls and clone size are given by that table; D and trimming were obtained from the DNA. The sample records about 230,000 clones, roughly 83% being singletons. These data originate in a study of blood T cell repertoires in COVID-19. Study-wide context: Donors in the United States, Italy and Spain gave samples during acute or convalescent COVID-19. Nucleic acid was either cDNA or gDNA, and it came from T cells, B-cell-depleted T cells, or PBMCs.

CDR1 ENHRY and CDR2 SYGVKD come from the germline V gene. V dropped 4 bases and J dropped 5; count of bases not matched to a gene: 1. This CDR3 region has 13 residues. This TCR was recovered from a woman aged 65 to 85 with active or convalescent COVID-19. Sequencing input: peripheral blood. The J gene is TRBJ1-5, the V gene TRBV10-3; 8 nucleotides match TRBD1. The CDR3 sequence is CAISGRGHQPQHF. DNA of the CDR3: TGTGCCATCAGTGGCAGGGGGCATCAGCCCCAGCATTTT.